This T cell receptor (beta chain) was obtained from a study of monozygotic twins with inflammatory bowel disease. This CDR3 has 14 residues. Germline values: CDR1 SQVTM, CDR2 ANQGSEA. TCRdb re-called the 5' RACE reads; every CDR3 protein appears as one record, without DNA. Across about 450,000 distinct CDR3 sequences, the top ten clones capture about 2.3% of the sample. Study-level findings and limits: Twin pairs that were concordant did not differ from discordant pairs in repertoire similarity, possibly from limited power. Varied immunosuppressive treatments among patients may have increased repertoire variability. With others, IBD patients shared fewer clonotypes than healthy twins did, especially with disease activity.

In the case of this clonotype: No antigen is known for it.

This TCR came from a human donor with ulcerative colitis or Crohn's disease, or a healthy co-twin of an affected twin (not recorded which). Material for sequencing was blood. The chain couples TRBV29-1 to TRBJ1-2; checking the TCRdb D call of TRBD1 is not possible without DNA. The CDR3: CSVSGLTGIGGYTF.